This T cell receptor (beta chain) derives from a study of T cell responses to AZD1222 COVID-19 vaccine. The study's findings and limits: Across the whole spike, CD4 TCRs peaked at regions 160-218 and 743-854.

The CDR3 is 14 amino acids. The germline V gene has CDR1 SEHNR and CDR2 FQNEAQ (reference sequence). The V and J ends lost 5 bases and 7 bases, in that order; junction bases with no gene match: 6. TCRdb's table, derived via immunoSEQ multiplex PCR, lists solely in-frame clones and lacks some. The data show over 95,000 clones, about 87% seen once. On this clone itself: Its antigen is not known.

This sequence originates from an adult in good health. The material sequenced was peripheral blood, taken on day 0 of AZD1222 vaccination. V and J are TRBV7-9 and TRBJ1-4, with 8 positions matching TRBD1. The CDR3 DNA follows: TGTGCCAGCAGCCCACAGGGGGGAAGTGAAAAACTGTTTTTT. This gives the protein CASSPQGGSEKLFF.